This is a list of T cell receptor beta chains from one sample in a study of immune heterogeneity within non-small cell lung tumors. TCRdb re-called the multiplex PCR reads with MiXCR, one entry per CDR3 protein. The sample includes some 10,000 distinct CDR3 sequences, 25% to 30% of them seen just once. Sequenced: lung tumor tissue. These receptors came from a woman in her fifties or sixties with non-small cell lung cancer. CDR3s include the opening cysteine and the closing phenylalanine or tryptophan. A D gene is named only where the DNA matches it firmly. Clone size, where shown, is once, few, many, or a class for clones that have expanded.

>15|TRBJ1-5|once|.|TRBV19
CASSRRGPSNQPQHF
TGTGCCAGTAGTCGTAGAGGGCCTAGCAATCAGCCCCAGCATTTT
>13|TRBJ2-4|many|.|TRBV24-1
CATSASAKNIQYF
TGTGCCACCAGTGCTAGCGCCAAAAACATTCAGTACTTC
>14|TRBJ2-5|.|TRBD1|TRBV7-2
CARSSGQGGETQYF
TGTGCCAGAAGCTCCGGACAGGGTGGGGAGACCCAGTACTTC
>14|TRBJ1-1|.|.|TRBV30
CAWSSVHLNTEAFF
TGTGCCTGGAGCTCGGTACATCTGAACACTGAAGCTTTCTTT
>16|TRBJ2-7|many|TRBD2|TRBV29-1
CSVRGGLAGGTYEQYF
TGCAGCGTTCGGGGGGGACTAGCGGGAGGCACCTACGAGCAGTACTTC
>13|TRBJ2-7|medium-sized|.|TRBV28
CASSLPGTDEQYF
TGTGCCAGCAGTTTACCAGGGACCGACGAGCAGTACTTC
>16|TRBJ1-3|many|.|TRBV5-5
CASSGGRALSGNTIYF
TGTGCCAGCAGCGGGGGGCGGGCCCTCTCTGGAAACACCATATATTTT
>16|TRBJ1-1|medium-sized|.|TRBV28
CASRRKGRVGGSEAFF
TGTGCCAGCAGACGCAAAGGGCGGGTCGGGGGATCGGAAGCTTTCTTT
>14|TRBJ1-6|.|.|TRBV2
CASRTGLNNSPLHF
TGTGCCAGCAGAACGGGACTAAATAATTCACCCCTCCACTTT
>14|TRBJ2-5|.|.|TRBV7-6
CASSLTGPGETQYF
TGTGCCAGCAGCTTAACAGGGCCGGGTGAGACCCAGTACTTC
>14|TRBJ2-7|medium-sized|.|TRBV6-1
CASNMDAGGSVQYF
TGTGCCAGCAATATGGACGCAGGAGGCAGCGTGCAGTACTTC
>16|TRBJ2-2|few|.|TRBV7-7
CASSLVASGNTGELFF
TGTGCTAGCAGCTTAGTTGCGTCTGGAAACACCGGGGAGCTGTTTTTT
>18|TRBJ1-1|medium-sized|.|TRBV6-5
CASSYSGGGASGDTEAFF
TGTGCCAGCAGTTACTCAGGTGGTGGGGCCTCGGGGGACACTGAAGCTTTCTTT
>13|TRBJ1-2|medium-sized|.|TRBV12-3/TRBV12-4
CASSSQVQRGYTF
TGTGCCAGCAGTTCGCAGGTCCAACGTGGCTACACCTTC
>13|TRBJ1-1|.|TRBD1|TRBV6-1
CASSETGKAEAFF
TGTGCCAGCAGCGAGACAGGGAAAGCTGAAGCTTTCTTT
>19|TRBJ2-2|many|TRBD2|TRBV10-3
CAISEPSGSGRASNGELFF
TGTGCCATCAGTGAGCCCTCGGGTAGCGGGAGGGCCTCGAACGGGGAGCTGTTTTTT
>14|TRBJ2-3|.|.|TRBV12-3/TRBV12-4
CASALGGGLDTQYF
TGTGCCAGCGCCTTGGGGGGCGGGTTAGATACGCAGTATTTT
>13|TRBJ2-7|large|.|TRBV19
CASSMGIRYEQYF
TGTGCCAGTAGTATGGGTATAAGGTACGAGCAGTACTTC
>15|TRBJ2-7|.|TRBD2|TRBV11-2
CASSSPREAPGEQYF
TGTGCCAGCAGCTCCCCCCGGGAGGCGCCGGGGGAGCAGTACTTC
>15|TRBJ1-6|medium-sized|TRBD1|TRBV5-1
CASSAGTGDNSPLHF
TGCGCCAGCAGCGCCGGGACAGGGGATAATTCACCCCTCCACTTT
>15|TRBJ1-1|few|.|TRBV19
CASRTSGLGNTEAFF
TGTGCCAGTAGAACATCAGGGCTTGGGAACACTGAAGCTTTCTTT
>12|TRBJ2-7|many|.|TRBV28
CASSLRGVEQYF
TGTGCCAGCAGTTTAAGGGGAGTCGAGCAGTACTTC
>15|TRBJ2-7|.|TRBD2|TRBV3-1
CASSQGLAGSYEQYF
TGTGCCAGCAGCCAAGGACTAGCGGGCTCCTACGAGCAGTACTTC
>16|TRBJ1-5|medium-sized|TRBD1|TRBV12-3/TRBV12-4
CASSLSRGLYNQPQHF
TGTGCCAGCAGTCTCTCCAGGGGGCTTTACAATCAGCCCCAGCATTTT
>14|TRBJ1-3|medium-sized|.|TRBV6-1
CASSTGMSGNTIYF
TGTGCCAGCAGTACAGGGATGTCTGGAAACACCATATATTTT
>15|TRBJ2-1|many|TRBD2|TRBV29-1
CSVEGLREGINEQFF
TGCAGCGTTGAAGGACTGCGGGAGGGAATCAATGAGCAGTTCTTC